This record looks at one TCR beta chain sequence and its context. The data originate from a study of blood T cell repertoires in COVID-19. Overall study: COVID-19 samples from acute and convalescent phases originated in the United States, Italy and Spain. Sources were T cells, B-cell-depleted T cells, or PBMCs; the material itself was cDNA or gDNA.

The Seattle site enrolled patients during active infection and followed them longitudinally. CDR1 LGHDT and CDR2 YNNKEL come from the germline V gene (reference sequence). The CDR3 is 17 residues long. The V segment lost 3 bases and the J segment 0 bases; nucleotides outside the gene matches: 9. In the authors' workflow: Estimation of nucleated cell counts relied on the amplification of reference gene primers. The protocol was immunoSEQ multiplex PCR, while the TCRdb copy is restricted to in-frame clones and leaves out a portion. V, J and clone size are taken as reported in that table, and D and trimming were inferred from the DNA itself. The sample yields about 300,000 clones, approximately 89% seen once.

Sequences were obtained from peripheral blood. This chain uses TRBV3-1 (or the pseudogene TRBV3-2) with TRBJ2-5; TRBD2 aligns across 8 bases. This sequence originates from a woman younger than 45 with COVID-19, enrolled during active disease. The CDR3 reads CASSHGGSGGHQETQYF. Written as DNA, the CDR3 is TGTGCCAGCAGCCATGGGGGGAGCGGGGGACACCAAGAGACCCAGTACTTC.